The rows below give T cell receptor beta chains drawn from one sample of a study of graft-versus-host responses after intestinal transplantation. Sequencing was performed with immunoSEQ multiplex PCR; in TCRdb, only in-frame clones are kept and a portion is missing. The sample contains around 110,000 clones, more than 85% of which appear only once. No cognate antigen is known for these TCRs. The source was unstimulated CD8+ T cells sorted from spleen or lymph node cells, collected before transplant. These TCRs come from a human donor who was the organ donor for an intestinal transplant. Each CDR3 is given with its conserved first and last residue. D genes are given only for firm matches. The listing skips clone size in some rows; elsewhere it reads once, few, many or a size class.

v_call: TRBV4-2
d_call: TRBD2
j_call: TRBJ2-3
clone_size: -
cdr3_aa: CASSQVGGRTDTQYF
cdr3_nt: TGTGCCAGCAGCCAAGTCGGCGGGAGAACAGATACGCAGTATTTT

v_call: TRBV12-5
d_call: -
j_call: TRBJ2-3
clone_size: few
cdr3_aa: CASGLGRNTQYF
cdr3_nt: TGTGCTAGTGGTTTGGGACGAAATACGCAGTATTTT

v_call: TRBV5-5
d_call: TRBD1
j_call: TRBJ2-7
clone_size: -
cdr3_aa: CASSLRQGADEQYF
cdr3_nt: TGTGCCAGCAGCTTGCGACAGGGGGCGGACGAGCAGTACTTC

v_call: TRBV5-1
d_call: -
j_call: TRBJ2-3
clone_size: -
cdr3_aa: CASSLDRRTDTQYF
cdr3_nt: TGCGCCAGCAGCTTGGACAGGAGAACAGATACGCAGTATTTT

v_call: TRBV6-5
d_call: TRBD1
j_call: TRBJ1-2
clone_size: -
cdr3_aa: CASSYGQGADGYTF
cdr3_nt: TGTGCCAGCAGTTACGGCCAGGGGGCAGATGGCTACACCTTC

v_call: TRBV11-3
d_call: -
j_call: TRBJ2-7
clone_size: -
cdr3_aa: CASSLDQGLADEQYF
cdr3_nt: TGTGCCAGCAGCTTAGATCAAGGGCTAGCAGACGAGCAGTACTTC

v_call: TRBV4-1
d_call: TRBD2
j_call: TRBJ2-1
clone_size: -
cdr3_aa: CASSQDPGLNYNEQFF
cdr3_nt: TGCGCCAGCAGCCAAGATCCGGGACTAAATTACAATGAGCAGTTCTTC

v_call: TRBV5-4
d_call: TRBD2
j_call: TRBJ2-1
clone_size: -
cdr3_aa: CASSLARAGVNEQFF
cdr3_nt: TGTGCCAGCAGCTTGGCGAGAGCGGGGGTAAATGAGCAGTTCTTC

v_call: TRBV28
d_call: -
j_call: TRBJ2-7
clone_size: once
cdr3_aa: CASSLDLSDRHLRPYEQYF
cdr3_nt: TGTGCCAGCAGTTTAGATCTATCGGACCGACACCTCCGACCTTACGAGCAGTACTTC

v_call: TRBV4-1
d_call: -
j_call: TRBJ2-1
clone_size: -
cdr3_aa: CASSAVYNEQFF
cdr3_nt: TGTGCCAGCAGCGCTGTGTACAATGAGCAGTTCTTC

v_call: TRBV6-5
d_call: TRBD1
j_call: TRBJ2-5
clone_size: -
cdr3_aa: CASSYSRTGQETQYF
cdr3_nt: TGTGCCAGCAGTTACTCTAGGACAGGGCAAGAGACCCAGTACTTC

v_call: TRBV25-1
d_call: -
j_call: TRBJ2-7
clone_size: -
cdr3_aa: CASSFGGAYEQYF
cdr3_nt: TGTGCCAGCAGTTTTGGCGGGGCCTACGAGCAGTACTTC

v_call: TRBV5-6
d_call: TRBD2
j_call: TRBJ2-7
clone_size: -
cdr3_aa: CASSCPTQGLAGVYEQYF
cdr3_nt: TGTGCCAGCAGCTGTCCGACCCAGGGGCTAGCGGGAGTCTACGAGCAGTACTTC

v_call: TRBV27
d_call: -
j_call: TRBJ2-6
clone_size: -
cdr3_aa: CASSAAWANVLTF
cdr3_nt: TGTGCCAGCAGTGCGGCGTGGGCCAACGTCCTGACTTTC

v_call: TRBV9
d_call: TRBD1
j_call: TRBJ1-1
clone_size: -
cdr3_aa: CASSDGQGARTEAFF
cdr3_nt: TGTGCCAGCAGCGACGGACAGGGGGCACGCACTGAAGCTTTCTTT

v_call: TRBV2
d_call: TRBD2
j_call: TRBJ2-5
clone_size: -
cdr3_aa: CASSDMAGGEETQYF
cdr3_nt: TGTGCCAGCAGTGATATGGCGGGAGGGGAAGAGACCCAGTACTTC

v_call: TRBV29-1
d_call: TRBD1
j_call: TRBJ1-1
clone_size: -
cdr3_aa: CSVEEGQGHTEAFF
cdr3_nt: TGCAGCGTTGAAGAGGGACAGGGCCACACTGAAGCTTTCTTT

v_call: TRBV2
d_call: -
j_call: TRBJ1-1
clone_size: -
cdr3_aa: CASGTGKREAFF
cdr3_nt: TGTGCCAGTGGGACCGGCAAAAGGGAAGCTTTCTTT

v_call: TRBV7-9
d_call: -
j_call: TRBJ2-3
clone_size: -
cdr3_aa: CASSLGEGSLTDTQYF
cdr3_nt: TGTGCCAGCAGCTTAGGAGAGGGGTCCCTCACAGATACGCAGTATTTT

v_call: TRBV5-1
d_call: TRBD2
j_call: TRBJ2-7
clone_size: -
cdr3_aa: CASSLGFGRIAEQYF
cdr3_nt: TGCGCCAGCAGCTTGGGTTTCGGGAGGATTGCCGAGCAGTACTTC

v_call: TRBV7-6
d_call: -
j_call: TRBJ2-7
clone_size: -
cdr3_aa: CASSLAESYEQYF
cdr3_nt: TGTGCCAGCAGCTTAGCGGAGAGCTACGAGCAGTACTTC

v_call: TRBV7-9
d_call: -
j_call: TRBJ2-5
clone_size: -
cdr3_aa: CASSLVSERWGQYF
cdr3_nt: TGTGCCAGCAGCTTAGTGTCGGAACGGTGGGGCCAGTACTTC

v_call: TRBV7-6
d_call: -
j_call: TRBJ2-6
clone_size: once
cdr3_aa: CASSDSSGANVLTF
cdr3_nt: TGTGCCAGCAGCGACAGCTCTGGGGCCAACGTCCTGACTTTC

v_call: TRBV6-5
d_call: TRBD2
j_call: TRBJ2-2
clone_size: -
cdr3_aa: CASSYPLAGGTGELFF
cdr3_nt: TGTGCCAGCAGTTACCCCCTAGCGGGTGGGACCGGGGAGCTGTTTTTT

v_call: TRBV29-1
d_call: -
j_call: TRBJ1-5
clone_size: -
cdr3_aa: CSVERRVERSNQPQHF
cdr3_nt: TGCAGCGTGGAACGCAGGGTGGAACGTAGCAATCAGCCCCAGCATTTT

v_call: TRBV13
d_call: TRBD2
j_call: TRBJ2-1
clone_size: -
cdr3_aa: CASSFGLAGGYNEQFF
cdr3_nt: TGTGCCAGCAGCTTTGGACTAGCGGGAGGCTACAATGAGCAGTTCTTC